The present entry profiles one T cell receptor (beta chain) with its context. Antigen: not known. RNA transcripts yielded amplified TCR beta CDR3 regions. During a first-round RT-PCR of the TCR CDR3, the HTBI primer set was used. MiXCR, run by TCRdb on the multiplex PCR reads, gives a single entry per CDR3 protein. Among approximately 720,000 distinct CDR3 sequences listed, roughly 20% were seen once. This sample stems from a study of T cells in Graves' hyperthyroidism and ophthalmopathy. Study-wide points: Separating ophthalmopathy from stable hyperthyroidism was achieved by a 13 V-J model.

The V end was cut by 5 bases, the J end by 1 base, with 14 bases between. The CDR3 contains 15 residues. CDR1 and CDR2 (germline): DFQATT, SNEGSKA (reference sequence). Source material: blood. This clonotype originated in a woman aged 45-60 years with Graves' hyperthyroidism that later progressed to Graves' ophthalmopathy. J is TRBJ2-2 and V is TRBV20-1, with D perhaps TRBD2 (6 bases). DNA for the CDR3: TGCAGTGCTCAGACGGGACTCAAGAACACCGGGGAGCTGTTTTTT. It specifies CSAQTGLKNTGELFF.